A selection of T cell receptor beta chains follows, all from one sample in a study of OX40 agonist ivuxolimab in advanced cancers. Repertoires were generated with immunoSEQ multiplex PCR, while TCRdb's copy carries only in-frame clones and drops some. The sample carries about 90,000 clones, roughly nine tenths recorded once. Sequencing was performed on CD4+ or CD8+ T cells sorted from blood, taken in a trial of the OX40 agonist ivuxolimab. These receptors originate from an adult with an advanced solid tumor such as melanoma, head and neck, liver or kidney cancer. CDR3s include the opening cysteine and the closing phenylalanine or tryptophan. The order of the fields is V gene, J gene, D gene, clone size, CDR3 protein, CDR3 DNA. The D gene is left open where the match is weak. Some rows mark clone size as missing; the rest say once, few, many or name a class of expanded clone.

TRBV10-3,TRBJ2-7,-,-,CAIRDPAARYEQYF,TGTGCCATCAGGGACCCAGCAGCCCGTTACGAGCAGTACTTC
TRBV6-5,TRBJ2-1,-,-,CASSYQGYGEQFF,TGTGCCAGCAGTTACCAGGGGTACGGTGAGCAGTTCTTC
TRBV27,TRBJ2-7,TRBD2,-,CASSFFRTSGGYEQYF,TGTGCCAGCAGTTTTTTTCGGACTAGCGGGGGCTACGAGCAGTACTTC
TRBV10-3,TRBJ2-2,TRBD2,-,CAILGGTRAGELFF,TGTGCCATCCTGGGAGGGACTAGGGCCGGGGAGCTGTTTTTT
TRBV5-6,TRBJ1-6,-,-,CASSPRGQDYNSPLHF,TGTGCCAGCAGCCCAAGGGGCCAGGACTATAATTCACCCCTCCACTTT
TRBV5-1,TRBJ2-5,TRBD2,-,CASSPGLAGETQYF,TGCGCCAGCAGCCCCGGACTAGCGGGGGAGACCCAGTACTTC
TRBV4-1,TRBJ1-2,-,-,CASSQERIGGSYGYTF,TGCGCCAGCAGCCAAGAGAGAATCGGGGGTTCCTATGGCTACACCTTC
TRBV7-3,TRBJ2-3,TRBD2,-,CASGTSGDGTQYF,TGTGCCAGCGGTACTAGCGGGGACGGTACGCAGTATTTT
TRBV19,TRBJ1-5,TRBD1,-,CASSPAGGTLSNQPQHF,TGTGCCAGTAGCCCGGCAGGGGGCACCCTTAGCAATCAGCCCCAGCATTTT
TRBV10-3,TRBJ2-7,-,-,CAISGGGTHLGNEQYF,TGTGCCATCAGTGGGGGCGGGACACACTTGGGAAACGAGCAGTACTTC
TRBV10-3,TRBJ1-1,-,-,CATTVNTEAFF,TGTGCCACGACGGTGAACACTGAAGCTTTCTTT
TRBV6-5,TRBJ2-2,TRBD2,-,CASKASGPGELFF,TGTGCCAGCAAGGCTAGCGGCCCCGGGGAGCTGTTTTTT
TRBV6-6,TRBJ1-3,-,-,CASSYPGSGNTIYF,TGTGCCAGCAGTTACCCAGGGTCTGGAAACACCATATATTTT
TRBV30,TRBJ2-7,-,-,CAWRMPIGSSYEQYF,TGTGCCTGGAGGATGCCTATTGGGTCTTCCTACGAGCAGTACTTC
TRBV5-1,TRBJ2-7,-,-,CASSSAGAYEQYF,TGCGCCAGCAGCTCGGCTGGGGCGTACGAGCAGTACTTC
TRBV20-1,TRBJ1-1,-,-,CSAKQGPEAFF,TGCAGTGCTAAACAGGGACCTGAAGCTTTCTTT
TRBV7-9,TRBJ1-4,-,-,CASSLGGGGMELFF,TGTGCCAGCAGCTTAGGAGGGGGGGGGATGGAACTGTTTTTT
TRBV6-5,TRBJ2-7,TRBD2,-,CASSKKGLATYEQYF,TGTGCCAGCAGTAAAAAGGGACTAGCGACCTACGAGCAGTACTTC
TRBV9,TRBJ2-2,TRBD2,-,CASSASGTRRTGELFF,TGTGCCAGCAGCGCCTCCGGGACTAGACGAACCGGGGAGCTGTTTTTT
TRBV9,TRBJ1-1,-,-,CASSPLGMNTEAFF,TGTGCCAGCAGCCCCCTCGGGATGAACACTGAAGCTTTCTTT
TRBV6-4,TRBJ2-1,-,-,CASSDSGISSYNEQFF,TGTGCCAGCAGTGACTCGGGCATCAGCTCCTACAATGAGCAGTTCTTC
TRBV7-2,TRBJ1-4,TRBD1,once,CASSLEWAGGREKLFF,TGTGCCAGCAGCTTAGAATGGGCAGGGGGCCGGGAAAAACTGTTTTTT
TRBV7-2,TRBJ2-3,TRBD1,-,CASSLGPGGTVDTQYF,TGTGCCAGCAGCTTAGGGCCAGGGGGAACGGTAGATACGCAGTATTTT
TRBV18,TRBJ1-1,-,-,CASSPLRGMNTEAFF,TGTGCCAGCTCACCGCTTCGGGGAATGAACACTGAAGCTTTCTTT
TRBV5-4,TRBJ2-7,TRBD1,-,CASSLQPSGQGVSYEQYF,TGTGCCAGCAGCTTGCAGCCCTCCGGACAGGGCGTCTCCTACGAGCAGTACTTC
TRBV7-2,TRBJ1-1,-,-,CASSLVGNTNTEAFF,TGTGCCAGCAGCTTAGTAGGAAATACGAACACTGAAGCTTTCTTT
TRBV6-5,TRBJ1-4,-,-,CASSYSAGERGEKLFF,TGTGCCAGCAGTTACTCTGCGGGCGAGAGGGGTGAAAAACTGTTTTTT
TRBV18,TRBJ2-1,-,-,CASSATVGLRPEQFF,TGTGCCAGCTCAGCTACAGTGGGTCTACGGCCTGAGCAGTTCTTC
TRBV5-1,TRBJ2-2,-,-,CASSLYGWGTGELFF,TGCGCCAGCAGCTTGTACGGGTGGGGAACCGGGGAGCTGTTTTTT
TRBV7-3,TRBJ2-2,-,-,CASSLKGDTGELFF,TGTGCCAGCAGCTTAAAAGGGGACACCGGGGAGCTGTTTTTT
TRBV28,TRBJ2-7,-,-,CASSPPGFPYEQYF,TGTGCCAGCAGCCCCCCGGGGTTCCCCTACGAGCAGTACTTC
TRBV6-6,TRBJ1-3,-,-,CASSTMGRGSGNTIYF,TGTGCCAGCAGTACAATGGGCCGGGGGAGTGGAAACACCATATATTTT
TRBV13,TRBJ1-1,TRBD1,many,CASRVTGGEAFSAFF,TGTGCCAGCAGGGTGACAGGGGGCGAGGCGTTTTCAGCTTTCTTT
TRBV11-2,TRBJ2-7,-,-,CASSLVGSYEQYF,TGTGCCAGCAGCTTAGTCGGCAGCTACGAGCAGTACTTC
TRBV19,TRBJ1-4,TRBD1,few,CATSDRGLEFDEKLFF,TGTGCCACCTCGGACAGGGGGCTCGAATTTGATGAAAAACTGTTTTTT
TRBV7-9,TRBJ1-2,-,-,CASSSPENPTNYGYTF,TGTGCCAGCAGCTCCCCCGAAAATCCTACTAACTATGGCTACACCTTC
TRBV18,TRBJ1-3,TRBD1,-,CASSPDSGQGLGSGNTIYF,TGTGCCAGCTCACCCGACTCGGGACAGGGGTTAGGCTCTGGAAACACCATATATTTT
TRBV2,TRBJ1-1,-,few,CASSSQEKKAFF,TGTGCCAGCAGTTCACAGGAGAAGAAGGCTTTCTTT
TRBV18,TRBJ1-3,-,once,CASSPAPGLSSGNTIYF,TGTGCCAGCTCACCCGCCCCCGGGCTTAGTTCTGGAAACACCATATATTTT
TRBV14,TRBJ1-3,-,-,CASSQSRGGNTIYF,TGTGCCAGCAGCCAATCAAGGGGCGGAAACACCATATATTTT
TRBV5-4,TRBJ1-6,-,-,CASSLMGFSPLHF,TGTGCCAGCAGCTTAATGGGGTTTTCACCCCTCCACTTT
TRBV5-1,TRBJ2-7,TRBD2,-,CASSLQLAGGPEEQYF,TGCGCCAGCAGCTTGCAACTAGCGGGAGGGCCGGAGGAGCAGTACTTC
TRBV5-4,TRBJ2-3,-,-,CASSSPGSQTDTQYF,TGTGCCAGCAGCTCTCCGGGGTCCCAGACAGATACGCAGTATTTT
TRBV9,TRBJ1-2,-,once,CASSVALGGNGYTF,TGTGCCAGCAGCGTAGCTTTAGGGGGTAATGGCTACACCTTC
TRBV7-6,TRBJ1-3,-,-,CASSSEASLTGNTIYF,TGTGCCAGCAGCTCAGAGGCGTCCTTAACTGGAAACACCATATATTTT
TRBV15,TRBJ1-4,-,-,CATSITLTAINEKLFF,TGTGCCACCAGCATAACCCTGACAGCCATTAATGAAAAACTGTTTTTT
TRBV28,TRBJ2-7,-,-,CASSHPHRGEQYF,TGTGCCAGCAGTCACCCCCACCGGGGGGAGCAGTACTTC
TRBV5-1,TRBJ2-7,-,-,CASSGGLTGTSYEQYF,TGCGCCAGCAGCGGGGGGTTGACGGGAACTTCCTACGAGCAGTACTTC
TRBV30,TRBJ1-1,-,-,CAWTPVGGMEAFF,TGTGCCTGGACCCCCGTCGGGGGCATGGAAGCTTTCTTT
TRBV6-1,TRBJ2-1,-,-,CASSERAAGSEQFF,TGTGCCAGCAGTGAAAGGGCGGCAGGGAGTGAGCAGTTCTTC
TRBV19,TRBJ2-1,-,-,CASSRTRENEQFF,TGTGCCAGTAGCCGGACCAGGGAAAATGAGCAGTTCTTC
TRBV7-7,TRBJ2-7,TRBD1,-,CASSRDREHEQYF,TGTGCTAGCAGCCGAGACAGGGAACACGAGCAGTACTTC
TRBV7-3,TRBJ2-3,-,-,CASSLGGWADTQYF,TGTGCCAGCAGCCTAGGGGGGTGGGCAGATACGCAGTATTTT
TRBV7-8,TRBJ2-2,-,-,CASSFGQRANTGELFF,TGTGCCAGCAGCTTCGGACAGCGCGCGAACACCGGGGAGCTGTTTTTT
TRBV10-3,TRBJ1-2,TRBD1,-,CATGKDRGAYGYTF,TGTGCCACCGGCAAAGACAGGGGCGCCTATGGCTACACCTTC
TRBV5-1,TRBJ1-4,TRBD1,-,CASRPQGGATNEKLFF,TGCGCCAGCAGACCCCAGGGGGGGGCAACTAATGAAAAACTGTTTTTT
TRBV7-2,TRBJ2-7,TRBD2,-,CASSRTSSGGQHEQYF,TGTGCCAGCAGCCGAACGTCTAGCGGGGGCCAGCACGAGCAGTACTTC
TRBV6-1,TRBJ2-3,-,-,CASSQLSSTDTQYF,TGTGCCAGCAGTCAGCTTTCTAGCACAGATACGCAGTATTTT
TRBV5-1,TRBJ1-2,-,few,CASSSTSQGVGGYTF,TGCGCCAGCAGCTCCACTTCACAGGGAGTTGGTGGCTACACCTTC
TRBV30,TRBJ2-2,TRBD2,-,CAWRATSGTNTGELFF,TGTGCCTGGAGGGCAACTAGCGGGACCAACACCGGGGAGCTGTTTTTT